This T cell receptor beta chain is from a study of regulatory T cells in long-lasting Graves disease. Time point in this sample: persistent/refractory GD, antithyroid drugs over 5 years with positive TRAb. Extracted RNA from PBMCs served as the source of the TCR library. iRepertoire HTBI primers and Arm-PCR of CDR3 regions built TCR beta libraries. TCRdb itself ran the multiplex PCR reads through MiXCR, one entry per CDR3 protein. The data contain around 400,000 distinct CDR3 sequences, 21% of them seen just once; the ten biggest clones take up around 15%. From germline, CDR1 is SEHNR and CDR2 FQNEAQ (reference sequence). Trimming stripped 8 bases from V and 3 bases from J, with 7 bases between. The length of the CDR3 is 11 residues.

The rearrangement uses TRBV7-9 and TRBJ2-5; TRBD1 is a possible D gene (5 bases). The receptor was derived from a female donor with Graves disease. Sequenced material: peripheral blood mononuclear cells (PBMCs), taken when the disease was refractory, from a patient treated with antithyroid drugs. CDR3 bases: TGTGCCAGCGAAGGGGAAGAGACCCAGTACTTC. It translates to CASEGEETQYF.